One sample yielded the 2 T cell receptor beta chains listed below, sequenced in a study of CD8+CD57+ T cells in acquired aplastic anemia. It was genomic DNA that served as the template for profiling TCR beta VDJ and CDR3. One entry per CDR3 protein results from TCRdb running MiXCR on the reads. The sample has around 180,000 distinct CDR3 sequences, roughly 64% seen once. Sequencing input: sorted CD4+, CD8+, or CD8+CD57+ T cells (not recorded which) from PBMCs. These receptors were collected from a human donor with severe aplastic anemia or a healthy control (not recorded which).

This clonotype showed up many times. CDR3 in amino acids: CASSKQATSGNTIYF. CDR3 sequence (DNA): TGTGCCAGTAGTAAACAGGCTACATCTGGAAACACCATATATTTT. The chain uses TRBV19 and TRBJ1-3, with a weak D call TRBD1 (5 bases). V was cut by 4 bases and J by 1 base, with 11 bases left in between. There are 15 residues in the CDR3. CDR1 is LNHDA and CDR2 is SQIVND in the germline V gene (reference sequence).

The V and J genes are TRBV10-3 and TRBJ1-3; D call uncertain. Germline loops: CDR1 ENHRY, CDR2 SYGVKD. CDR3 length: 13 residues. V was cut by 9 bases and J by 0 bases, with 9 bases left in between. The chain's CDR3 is CAMGPTSGNTIYF. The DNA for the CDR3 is TGTGCCATGGGCCCGACCTCTGGAAACACCATATATTTT.